The 28 T cell receptor beta chains presented below share a single source sample, sequenced in a study of blood T cell repertoires in COVID-19. Profiling relied on immunoSEQ multiplex PCR, and the TCRdb table lists in-frame clones only, not all of them. Among about 270,000 clones listed, 86% were seen once. The sample was peripheral blood. The receptor set was obtained from a man between 35 and 55 years old with active or convalescent COVID-19.

The CDR3, as DNA: TGTGCCAGCACCGGAGGGTATGGAAACACCATATATTTT. It encodes CASTGGYGNTIYF. The chain uses TRBV12-3 or TRBV12-4 and TRBJ1-3; the D is unclear. V lost 7 bases and J lost 3, with 10 bases in between. The CDR3 spans 13 residues.

J is TRBJ2-1 and V is TRBV3-1 (or the pseudogene TRBV3-2), with D perhaps TRBD2 (6 bases). The CDR3 extends over 15 amino acids. Germline assignment: CDR1 LGHDT and CDR2 YNNKEL (reference sequence). Trimming removed 3 bases from V and 0 bases from J, with 9 bases in between. CDR3 sequence reads: CASSHSGSSYNEQFF. CDR3 nucleotide sequence: TGTGCCAGCAGCCATAGCGGCAGCTCCTACAATGAGCAGTTCTTC.

The gene calls are TRBV6-5 and TRBJ1-4; TRBD1 agrees at 9 bases. After removal of 6 bases from V and 8 bases from J, the junction contained 7 bases not matched to a gene. The CDR3 runs 14 residues. Per the germline V gene, CDR1 is MNHEY and CDR2 is SVGAGI. CDR3 in DNA: TGTGCCAGCAGCCCCGGGACAGGGCCCGAAAAACTGTTTTTT. As protein: CASSPGTGPEKLFF.

The chain combines TRBV27 with TRBJ2-7, with 9 bases aligning to TRBD2. The J segment lost 3 bases and the V segment lost 5 bases, leaving 8 bases of the junction unmatched. Germline CDR1 and CDR2: MNHEY and SMNVEV (reference sequence). This CDR3 has 15 residues. This CDR3 is CASSHDLAGLYEQYF. Written as DNA, the CDR3 is TGTGCCAGCAGTCACGACCTAGCGGGGCTCTACGAGCAGTACTTC.

This chain uses TRBV5-1 with TRBJ1-2; no firm D call. Trimming took off 4 bases at V and 7 bases at J, with 11 bases between the two ends. There are 12 residues in the CDR3. Germline-derived CDR1 and CDR2 are SGHRS and YFSETQ. The CDR3 loop is CASSLDLSGYTF. The CDR3 DNA sequence: TGCGCCAGCAGCCTGGACCTCAGTGGCTACACCTTC.

This clone was picked up a small number of times. The gene calls are TRBV5-4 and TRBJ1-1; TRBD1 agrees at 7 bases. The trim removed 0 bases at V and 4 bases at J, leaving 9 bases unmatched. Germline V gene sequence: CDR1 SGHNT, CDR2 YYREEE (reference sequence). The CDR3 is 16 amino acids. The CDR3 DNA is TGTGCCAGCAGCTTGGAGGGGGCGGAAAGCGGCACTGAAGCTTTCTTT. Residues: CASSLEGAESGTEAFF.

The rearrangement links TRBV6-5 to TRBJ2-7; D possibly corresponds to TRBD2 (5 bases). This CDR3 has 15 residues. Trimming took off 0 bases at V and 2 bases at J, with 11 bases between the two ends. CDR1 is MNHEY and CDR2 is SVGAGI in the germline V gene. CDR3 sequence reads: CASSYSRDPAYEQYF. CDR3 nucleotides: TGTGCCAGCAGTTACTCGAGGGATCCCGCCTACGAGCAGTACTTC.

The chain is built from TRBV4-1 and TRBJ2-7; no firm D call. V was shortened by 5 bases and J by 4 bases, with 9 bases between the two germline ends. This CDR3 is 12 amino acids long. Germline V gene data show CDR1 as MGHRA and CDR2 as YSYEKL. Written as DNA, the CDR3 is TGCGCCAGCAGCTTGACGGGTTACGAGCAGTACTTC. Its translation: CASSLTGYEQYF.

This clone was counted a few times. The V call is TRBV4-1, the J call TRBJ2-1; no clear D. Germline V gives CDR1 MGHRA, CDR2 YSYEKL. There are 12 residues in the CDR3. The germline V and J ends were trimmed by 3 bases and 6 bases, with 6 bases remaining between them. The CDR3 sequence is CASSHPGNEQFF. The CDR3 DNA is TGCGCCAGCAGCCACCCAGGCAATGAGCAGTTCTTC.

The V gene is TRBV6-5, the J gene TRBJ2-7; D might be TRBD2 (5 bases). The germline V gene encodes CDR1 MNHEY and CDR2 SVGAGI. The length of the CDR3 is 13 residues. Trimming shortened V by 4 bases and J by 7 bases, and 14 bases separated the two germline ends. The CDR3 DNA reads TGTGCCAGCAGTTGGAGGCGCTCGGGGGAGCAGTACTTC. It is translated as CASSWRRSGEQYF.

This clone was counted only a few times. V and J are TRBV14 and TRBJ1-1; no clear D gene. The V and J ends lost 2 bases and 0 bases respectively, with 7 bases between them. Germline values: CDR1 SGHDN, CDR2 FVKESK. The CDR3 is 14 amino acids. The CDR3, as DNA: TGTGCCAGCAGCCAAAGACACCTGAACACTGAAGCTTTCTTT. Translating gives CASSQRHLNTEAFF.

The gene calls are TRBV7-6 and TRBJ1-5, with D perhaps TRBD1 (5 bases). The CDR3 has 14 amino acids. CDR1 is SGHVS, CDR2 FNYEAQ, per germline. V lost 3 bases and J lost 6, with 12 bases in between. The CDR3 sequence: CASSFGQGGQPQHF. For the CDR3, the DNA is TGTGCCAGCAGCTTCGGGCAGGGAGGTCAGCCCCAGCATTTT.

The gene calls are TRBV27 and TRBJ1-6; the match to TRBD1 covers 10 bases. Per the germline V gene, CDR1 is MNHEY and CDR2 is SMNVEV (reference sequence). This CDR3 comprises 14 residues. Trimming removed 6 bases from V and 9 bases from J; junction bases left unmatched: 5. This CDR3 is CASRDRGRISPLHF. Here the CDR3 DNA reads TGTGCCAGCAGGGACAGGGGGAGGATTTCACCCCTCCACTTT.

This sequence joins TRBV5-1 and TRBJ1-6; no reliable D call. Germline V lookup: CDR1 SGHRS, CDR2 YFSETQ. The CDR3 has 13 residues. Trimming cost V 0 bases and J 6 bases, with 4 bases left between them. CDR3 sequence reads: CASSLDLNSPLHF. The CDR3 DNA reads as TGCGCCAGCAGCTTGGATCTTAATTCACCCCTCCACTTT.

The rearrangement uses TRBV5-1 and TRBJ1-4, with D maybe TRBD1 (5 bases). Trimming removed 0 bases at V and 8 bases at J, with 14 bases between. The CDR3 totals 15 residues. Germline loops: CDR1 SGHRS, CDR2 YFSETQ. This chain's CDR3 is CASSLGGDLREKLFF. For the CDR3, the DNA is TGCGCCAGCAGCTTGGGGGGCGATTTGCGCGAAAAACTGTTTTTT.

This clone is a singleton in its sample. This rearrangement joins TRBV11-2 to TRBJ2-1, with 8 bases aligning to TRBD1. The ends lost 3 bases at V and 9 bases at J; junction bases unmatched: 10. The CDR3 contains 15 residues. The V gene's germline CDR1 is SGHAT and CDR2 FQNNGV. As DNA, the CDR3 is TGTGCCAGCAGCTTCCTAGACAGGGGAGTTACTGAGCAGTTCTTC. Its protein is CASSFLDRGVTEQFF.

The chain uses TRBV7-9 and TRBJ1-1, with D maybe TRBD1 (6 bases). In germline, CDR1 is SEHNR, CDR2 FQNEAQ (reference sequence). This CDR3 is built from 16 residues. Trimming took off 1 base at V and 1 base at J, with 13 bases between the two ends. For the CDR3, the DNA is TGTGCCAGCAGCTTAGGCTTACAGGGACCGAACACTGAAGCTTTCTTT. It translates to CASSLGLQGPNTEAFF.

This clone appeared a few times. The CDR3 sequence is CASEDSSYNEQFF. In nucleotides, the CDR3 is TGTGCCAGCGAAGACAGCTCCTACAATGAGCAGTTCTTC. The chain recombines TRBV9 with TRBJ2-1, with D possibly matching TRBD1 (5 bases). The germline V gene has CDR1 SGDLS and CDR2 YYNGEE. V was shortened by 7 bases and J by 0 bases, with 8 bases between the two germline ends. The CDR3 covers 13 residues. The entire variable domain, with the rest obtained from reference TRBV9 and TRBJ2-1, is as follows: DSGVTQTPKHLITATGQRVTLRCSPRSGDLSVYWYQQSLDQGLQFLIQYYNGEERAKGNILERFSAQQFPDLHSELNLSSLELGDSALYFCASEDSSYNEQFFGPGTRLTVL.

A remark on this clone: Other DNA sequences of this sample code for an identical CDR3. The V gene is TRBV4-1, the J gene TRBJ1-4; D not certain. The CDR3 runs to 16 residues. V was trimmed by 1 base and J by 2 bases, leaving 11 bases between them. CDR1 and CDR2 from the germline V gene are MGHRA and YSYEKL. CDR3 nucleotide sequence: TGCGCCAGCAGCCAAGGAGGGATCGCGACTAATGAAAAACTGTTTTTT. This codes for CASSQGGIATNEKLFF.

This clone has only a few counts. The chain links TRBV7-9 to TRBJ1-4; tentatively, D is TRBD1 (6 bases). Germline CDR1 and CDR2: SEHNR and FQNEAQ (reference sequence). V gave up 5 bases and J gave up 8 bases, with 12 bases separating them. This CDR3 comprises 13 residues. CDR3 loop: CASSISGAEKLFF. In nucleotides, the CDR3 is TGTGCCAGCAGCATTTCAGGGGCGGAAAAACTGTTTTTT.

This clone was picked up one time. The chain joins TRBV13 to TRBJ2-1, with TRBD2 identical over 11 bases. CDR1 is PRHDT, CDR2 FYEKMQ, per germline (reference sequence). The J segment lost 0 bases and the V segment lost 5 bases, leaving 12 bases of the junction unmatched. The CDR3 spans 19 residues. The CDR3 loop reads CASSTGLAETLSSYNEQFF. Here the CDR3 DNA reads TGTGCCAGCAGCACGGGACTAGCGGAGACGTTGAGCTCCTACAATGAGCAGTTCTTC.

This sequence joins TRBV5-5 and TRBJ1-3; 7 bases are shared with TRBD1. The CDR3 runs 18 residues. The germline CDR1 and CDR2 sequences are SGHKS and YYEKEE (reference sequence). V was pared by 4 bases and J by 0 bases, with 13 bases of the junction left unmatched. The CDR3, as DNA: TGTGCCAGCAGCCGGAACGGGGACAGCTTAAGCTCTGGAAACACCATATATTTT. Protein sequence: CASSRNGDSLSSGNTIYF.

This sequence joins TRBV5-1 and TRBJ2-5, with D hard to call. The V end lost 0 bases, the J end lost 7 bases, and 13 bases lay between the germline ends. The CDR3 is 14 residues long. Germline V gives CDR1 SGHRS, CDR2 YFSETQ. The CDR3 region is CASSLDSDFGTQYF. The CDR3 DNA follows: TGCGCCAGCAGCTTGGACTCCGACTTTGGGACCCAGTACTTC.

The genes are TRBV3-1 (or the pseudogene TRBV3-2) and TRBJ1-6; tentative D call: TRBD1 (6 bases). Trimming cost V 0 bases and J 7 bases, with 13 bases left between them. Germline-derived CDR1 and CDR2 are LGHDT and YNNKEL (reference sequence). The CDR3 sequence is 16 residues long. This chain's CDR3 is CASSQDPGQRNSPLHF. The DNA for the CDR3 is TGTGCCAGCAGCCAAGATCCTGGACAGCGGAATTCACCCCTCCACTTT.

The chain uses TRBV30 and TRBJ2-1, with a tentative D call TRBD1 (5 bases). The CDR3 spans 14 residues. CDR1 is GTSNPN and CDR2 is SVGIG in the germline V gene (reference sequence). The V and J ends lost 3 bases and 0 bases respectively, with 9 bases between them. CDR3 coding DNA: TGTGCCTGGAGAGGGGCAAGCTCCTACAATGAGCAGTTCTTC. This encodes CAWRGASSYNEQFF.

The V call is TRBV10-3, the J call TRBJ2-2; TRBD2 matches 8 bases. J gave up 0 bases and V 11 bases, and 17 bases lay outside the gene matches. CDR3 length equals 18 residues. The germline CDR1 and CDR2 sequences are ENHRY and SYGVKD. CDR3 amino acids: CASKGGLAGIANTGELFF. Written as DNA, the CDR3 is TGTGCCTCAAAGGGGGGATTAGCGGGGATAGCGAACACCGGGGAGCTGTTTTTT.

Worth noting for this clone: At the DNA level, this CDR3 is encoded by other sequences in the same sample as well. The chain links TRBV6-5 to TRBJ1-3, with 7 nucleotides matching TRBD1. The V segment lost 0 bases and the J segment 4 bases; nucleotides outside the gene matches: 3. CDR1 is MNHEY, CDR2 SVGAGI, per germline. The CDR3 loop spans 15 amino acids. CDR3 sequence: CASSYSTGSGNTIYF. The CDR3 DNA is TGTGCCAGCAGTTACTCGACAGGGTCCGGAAACACCATATATTTT.

This chain connects TRBV24-1 to TRBJ2-1, with 9 bases fitting TRBD2. CDR1 and CDR2 from the germline V gene are KGHDR and SFDVKD. CDR3 size: 14 residues. The V segment lost 7 bases and the J segment 8 bases; nucleotides outside the gene matches: 8. In DNA form, the CDR3 reads TGTGCCACCAGCACCCAATGGACTAGCGATGAGCAGTTCTTC. Its protein product is CATSTQWTSDEQFF.